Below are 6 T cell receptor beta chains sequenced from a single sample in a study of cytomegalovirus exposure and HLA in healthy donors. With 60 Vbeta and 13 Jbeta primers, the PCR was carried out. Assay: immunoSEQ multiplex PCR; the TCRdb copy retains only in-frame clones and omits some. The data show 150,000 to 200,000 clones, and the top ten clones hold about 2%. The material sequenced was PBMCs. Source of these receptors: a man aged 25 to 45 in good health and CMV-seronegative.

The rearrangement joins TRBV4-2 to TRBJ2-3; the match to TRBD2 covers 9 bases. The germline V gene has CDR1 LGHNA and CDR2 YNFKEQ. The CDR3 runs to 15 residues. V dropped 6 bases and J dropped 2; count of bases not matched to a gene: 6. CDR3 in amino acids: CASSPKREDTDTQYF. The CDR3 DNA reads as TGTGCCAGCAGTCCGAAGCGGGAGGACACAGATACGCAGTATTTT.

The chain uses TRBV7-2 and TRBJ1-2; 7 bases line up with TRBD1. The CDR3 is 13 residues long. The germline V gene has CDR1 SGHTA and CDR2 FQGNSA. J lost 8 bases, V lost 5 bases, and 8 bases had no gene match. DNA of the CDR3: TGTGCCAGCAGCCCCGGACAGGTTCGGGGCTACACCTTC. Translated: CASSPGQVRGYTF.

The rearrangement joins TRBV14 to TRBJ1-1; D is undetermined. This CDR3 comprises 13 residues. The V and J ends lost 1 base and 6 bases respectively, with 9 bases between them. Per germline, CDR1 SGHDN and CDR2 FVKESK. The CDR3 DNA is TGTGCCAGCAGCCAAGCTCGAGCTTCTGAAGCTTTCTTT. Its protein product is CASSQARASEAFF.

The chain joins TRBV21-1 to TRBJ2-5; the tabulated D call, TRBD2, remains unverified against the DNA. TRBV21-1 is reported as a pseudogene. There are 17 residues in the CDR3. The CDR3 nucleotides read TGTGCCAGCAGCAAGAGAGAGAGAGGATTTGTTTTGGAGACCCAGTACTTC. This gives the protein CASSKRERGFVLETQYF.

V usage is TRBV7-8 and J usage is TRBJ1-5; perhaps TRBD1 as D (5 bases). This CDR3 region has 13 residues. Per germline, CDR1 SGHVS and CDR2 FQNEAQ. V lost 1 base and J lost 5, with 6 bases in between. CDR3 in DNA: TGTGCCAGCAGCTTAGAAGGGGATCAGCCCCAGCATTTT. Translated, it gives CASSLEGDQPQHF.

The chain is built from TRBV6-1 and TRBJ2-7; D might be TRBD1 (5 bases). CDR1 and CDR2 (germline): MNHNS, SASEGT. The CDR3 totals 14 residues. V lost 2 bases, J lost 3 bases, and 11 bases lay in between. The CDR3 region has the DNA TGTGCCAGCAGTGAACGGCCAGGGATCTACGAGCAGTACTTC. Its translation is CASSERPGIYEQYF.